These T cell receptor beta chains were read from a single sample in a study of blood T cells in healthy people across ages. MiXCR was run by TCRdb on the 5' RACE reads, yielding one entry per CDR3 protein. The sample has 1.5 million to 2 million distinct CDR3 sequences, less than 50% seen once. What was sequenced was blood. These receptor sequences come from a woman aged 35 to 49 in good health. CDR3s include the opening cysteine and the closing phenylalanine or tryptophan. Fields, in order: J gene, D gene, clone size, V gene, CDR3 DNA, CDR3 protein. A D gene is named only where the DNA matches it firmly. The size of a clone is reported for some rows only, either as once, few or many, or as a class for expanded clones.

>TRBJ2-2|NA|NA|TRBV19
TGTGCCAGTAAGATAACCGAGGGGTACACCGGGGAGCTGTTTTTT
CASKITEGYTGELFF
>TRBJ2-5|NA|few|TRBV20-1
TGCAGTGCTAGAGAGCGCGGGACCCCGGAGACCCAGTACTTC
CSARERGTPETQYF
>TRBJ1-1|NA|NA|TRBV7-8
TGTGCCAGCAGCTTACCGCCCCCTCGGACCGAAGCTTTCTTT
CASSLPPPRTEAFF
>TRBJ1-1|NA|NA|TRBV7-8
TGTGCCAGCAGCTTTTACTCAAACACTGAAGCTTTCTTT
CASSFYSNTEAFF
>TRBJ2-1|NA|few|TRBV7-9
TGTGCCAGCAGCTCACCAAGGCCCTCCTACAATGAGCAGTTCTTC
CASSSPRPSYNEQFF
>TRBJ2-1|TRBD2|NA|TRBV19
TGTGCCAGTAGTACGTCTAGCGGCTCCTACAATGAGCAGTTCTTC
CASSTSSGSYNEQFF
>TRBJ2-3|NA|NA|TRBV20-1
TGCAGTGCTATAGAGGGACATCCCGCCCGTACGCAGTATTTT
CSAIEGHPARTQYF
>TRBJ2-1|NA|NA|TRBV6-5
TGTGCCAGCAGACGCCCTAGCTCCCCTCAGTTCTTC
CASRRPSSPQFF
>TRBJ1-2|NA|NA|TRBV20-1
TGCAGTGCTACCCACCTTATAGTCTATGGCTACACCTTC
CSATHLIVYGYTF
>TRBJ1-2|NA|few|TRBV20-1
TGCAGTGCTAGAGATCGACAGCGTAACTATGGCTACACCTTC
CSARDRQRNYGYTF
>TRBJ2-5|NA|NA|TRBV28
TGTGCCAGCAGTTTCGGAGGACGAGCGGAACAAGAGACCCAGTACTTC
CASSFGGRAEQETQYF
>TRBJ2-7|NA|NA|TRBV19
TGTGCCAGTAGTATTAGCTCACGAACCTACAATGAGCAGTACTTC
CASSISSRTYNEQYF
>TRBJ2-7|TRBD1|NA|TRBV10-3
TGTGCCATCAGTGAGTCACAGGACAGGGGACACGAGCAGTACTTC
CAISESQDRGHEQYF
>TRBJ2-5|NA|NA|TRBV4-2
TGTGCCAGCAGCCAGAGGCTCGTGGGTGGGACCCAGTACTTC
CASSQRLVGGTQYF
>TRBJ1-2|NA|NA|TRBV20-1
TGCAGTGCTAGAGTGGGCGCTACCGTTCATGGCTACACCTTC
CSARVGATVHGYTF
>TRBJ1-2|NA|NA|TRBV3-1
TGTGCCAGCAGCCGATTGGGGGGGGCTGAATCAGGCTACACCTTC
CASSRLGGAESGYTF
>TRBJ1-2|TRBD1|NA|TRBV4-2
TGTGCCAGCAGCCAAGATGTTAACAGGGGCACCTATGGCTACACCTTC
CASSQDVNRGTYGYTF
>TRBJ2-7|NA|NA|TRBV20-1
TGCAGTGCTAGAGGTCCAGAAAAGGGTTTCTACGAGCAGTACTTC
CSARGPEKGFYEQYF
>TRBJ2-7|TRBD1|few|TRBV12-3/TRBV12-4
TGTGCCAGCAGACAGGGACAGCTGCTGACCTACGAGCAGTACTTC
CASRQGQLLTYEQYF
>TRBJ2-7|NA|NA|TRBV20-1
TGCAGTGCTCCCCTACCGGGGAAACCCTACGAGCAGTACTTC
CSAPLPGKPYEQYF
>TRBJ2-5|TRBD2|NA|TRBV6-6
TGTGCCAGCAGCCTACTAGCGGGGGGTAATTTCCAAGAGACCCAGTACTTC
CASSLLAGGNFQETQYF
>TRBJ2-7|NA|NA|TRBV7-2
TGTGCCAGCGGGCCCCGGTTGGGGGGCAACAATGAGCAGTACTTC
CASGPRLGGNNEQYF
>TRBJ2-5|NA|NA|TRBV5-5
TGTGCCAGCAGCTTACGCCTCCGGGGTCGAGAGACCCAGTACTTC
CASSLRLRGRETQYF
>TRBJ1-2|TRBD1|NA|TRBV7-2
TGTGCCAGCAGCCCCCTCGGACAGGGGGGTTATGGCTACACCTTC
CASSPLGQGGYGYTF
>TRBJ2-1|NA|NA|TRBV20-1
TGCAGTGCTAGATTGCCGCGGGGGCGCACCTACGAGCAGTTCTTC
CSARLPRGRTYEQFF